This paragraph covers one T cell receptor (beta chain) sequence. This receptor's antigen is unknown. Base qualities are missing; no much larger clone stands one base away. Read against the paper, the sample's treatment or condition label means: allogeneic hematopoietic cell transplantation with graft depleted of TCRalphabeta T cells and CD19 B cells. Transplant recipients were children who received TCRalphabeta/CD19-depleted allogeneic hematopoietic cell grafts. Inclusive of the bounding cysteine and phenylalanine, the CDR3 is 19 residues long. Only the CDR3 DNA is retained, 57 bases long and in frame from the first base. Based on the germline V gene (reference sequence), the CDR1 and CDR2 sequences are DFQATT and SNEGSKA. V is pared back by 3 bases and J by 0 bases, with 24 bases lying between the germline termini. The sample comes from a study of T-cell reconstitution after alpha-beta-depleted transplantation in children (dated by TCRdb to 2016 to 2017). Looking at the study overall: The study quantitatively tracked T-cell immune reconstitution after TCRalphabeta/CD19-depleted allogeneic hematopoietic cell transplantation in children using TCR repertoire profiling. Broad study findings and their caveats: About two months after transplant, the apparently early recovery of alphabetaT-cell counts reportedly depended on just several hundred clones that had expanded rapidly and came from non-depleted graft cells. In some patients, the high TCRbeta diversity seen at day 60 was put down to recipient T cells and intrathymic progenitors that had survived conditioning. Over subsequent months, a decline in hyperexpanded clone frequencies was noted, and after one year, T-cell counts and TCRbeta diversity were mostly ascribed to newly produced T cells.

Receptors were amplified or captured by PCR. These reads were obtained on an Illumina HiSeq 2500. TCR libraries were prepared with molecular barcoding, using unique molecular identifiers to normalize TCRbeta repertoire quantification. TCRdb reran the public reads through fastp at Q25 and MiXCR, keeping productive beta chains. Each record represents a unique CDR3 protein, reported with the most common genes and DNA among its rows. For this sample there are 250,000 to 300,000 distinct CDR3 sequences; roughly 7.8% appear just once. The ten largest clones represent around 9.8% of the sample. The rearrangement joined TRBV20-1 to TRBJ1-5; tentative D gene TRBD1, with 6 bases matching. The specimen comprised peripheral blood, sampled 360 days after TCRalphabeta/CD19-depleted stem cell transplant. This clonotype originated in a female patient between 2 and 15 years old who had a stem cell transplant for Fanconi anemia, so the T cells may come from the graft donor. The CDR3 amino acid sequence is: CSASSAGHLAVTSNQPQHF. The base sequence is TGCAGTGCTAGTTCGGCGGGACATCTGGCTGTCACTAGCAATCAGCCCCAGCATTTT.